Below, 20 T cell receptor beta chains from the same sample are listed, as sequenced in a study of blood T cell repertoires in COVID-19. Profiled with immunoSEQ multiplex PCR; TCRdb holds only in-frame clones, not every one. The sample lists nearly 200,000 clones; roughly 90% were seen once. The sample comprised PBMCs or T cells enriched from blood (not recorded which). Receptors were obtained from a woman aged 18-30 years who had recovered from COVID-19.

This chain uses TRBV5-1 with TRBJ1-1; 7 bases align to TRBD1. From germline, CDR1 is SGHRS and CDR2 YFSETQ. This CDR3 is 14 amino acids long. The J segment lost 4 bases and the V segment lost 0 bases, leaving 3 bases of the junction unmatched. CDR3 sequence reads: CASSLVQGGTEAFF. Written as DNA, the CDR3 is TGCGCCAGCAGCTTGGTGCAGGGGGGCACTGAAGCTTTCTTT.

This chain links TRBV2 with TRBJ2-7; 8 positions agree with TRBD2. V gave up 2 bases and J gave up 5 bases; unmatched junction bases: 11. Germline-derived CDR1 and CDR2 are SNHLY and FYNNEI. The length of the CDR3 is 16 residues. CDR3 nucleotides: TGTGCCAGCAGTGAAACGGCCGCGGGGGGCTTCCACGAGCAGTACTTC. This encodes CASSETAAGGFHEQYF.

The CDR3 bases are TGTGCCAGCAGCCCAAGATCCGGGACAGGGAGGAAAAAACTGTTTTTT. It translates to CASSPRSGTGRKKLFF. The chain couples TRBV3-1 (or the pseudogene TRBV3-2) to TRBJ1-4, with TRBD1 matching over 9 bases. V was clipped by 4 bases and J by 9 bases; unmatched bases: 12. This CDR3 comprises 16 residues. Germline V gene lookup returns CDR1 LGHDT and CDR2 YNNKEL (reference sequence).

The chain recombines TRBV19 with TRBJ1-5; 7 bases map to TRBD1. CDR3 length: 12 amino acids. From germline, CDR1 is LNHDA and CDR2 SQIVND (reference sequence). Unmatched junction bases numbered 3, after V lost 9 bases and J lost 4 bases. The CDR3 sequence is CASGTVNQPQHF. In DNA form, the CDR3 reads TGTGCCAGCGGGACAGTGAATCAGCCCCAGCATTTT.

As concerns this clone: This same CDR3 is encoded by further DNA sequences in the sample. The chain couples TRBV5-1 to TRBJ2-1; D possibly corresponds to TRBD2 (6 bases). CDR3 size: 14 residues. V lost 5 bases and J lost 1, with 10 bases in between. Germline CDR1 SGHRS, CDR2 YFSETQ. Written as DNA, the CDR3 is TGCGCCAGCAGTGGGGGGTCTTCCTACAATGAGCAGTTCTTC. Amino acid sequence: CASSGGSSYNEQFF.

The rearrangement links TRBV3-1 (or the pseudogene TRBV3-2) to TRBJ1-1; D possibly corresponds to TRBD1 (6 bases). Germline V gene sequence: CDR1 LGHDT, CDR2 YNNKEL (reference sequence). This CDR3 is built from 13 residues. Trimming cost V 3 bases and J 5 bases, with 10 bases left between them. In nucleotides, the CDR3 is TGTGCCAGCAGCCAGAACAGGGTTACTGAAGCTTTCTTT. Amino acid sequence: CASSQNRVTEAFF.

The genes are TRBV4-1 and TRBJ1-5; possible D gene TRBD1, 5 bases. This CDR3 has 17 residues. The V gene's germline CDR1 is MGHRA and CDR2 YSYEKL. Trimming shortened V by 0 bases and J by 0 bases, and 12 bases separated the two germline ends. The CDR3 DNA is TGCGCCAGCAGCCAAGAAGCAGGGTCTTATAGCAATCAGCCCCAGCATTTT. Amino acid sequence: CASSQEAGSYSNQPQHF.

This chain joins TRBV7-8 and TRBJ1-2; no definite D call. The CDR3 has 15 amino acids. Germline V gene data show CDR1 as SGHVS and CDR2 as FQNEAQ. The V and J ends lost 2 bases and 5 bases respectively, with 15 bases between them. In nucleotides, the CDR3 is TGTGCCAGCAGCTTAAGCCGGGATCGGAATTATGGCTACACCTTC. It specifies CASSLSRDRNYGYTF.

The gene calls are TRBV27 and TRBJ2-7; 9 positions agree with TRBD1. CDR3 length: 15 residues. Germline loops: CDR1 MNHEY, CDR2 SMNVEV (reference sequence). Trimming at V came to 5 bases and at J to 3 bases, leaving 8 bases not matched to a gene. The CDR3 DNA reads TGTGCCAGCAGTCAGACACAGGGGGCGGTCTACGAGCAGTACTTC. This translates into CASSQTQGAVYEQYF.

The gene calls are TRBV30 and TRBJ1-1; D is ambiguous. The CDR3 consists of 12 residues. V shed 8 bases and J shed 3 bases, with 13 bases lying between them. In germline, CDR1 is GTSNPN, CDR2 SVGIG (reference sequence). CDR3 protein: CAGYRGHTEAFF. For the CDR3, the DNA is TGTGCCGGATATCGGGGTCACACTGAAGCTTTCTTT.

The rearrangement uses TRBV3-1 (or the pseudogene TRBV3-2) and TRBJ1-3; perhaps TRBD1 as D (6 bases). The CDR3 totals 15 residues. V was trimmed by 6 bases and J by 1 base, leaving 13 bases between them. Looked up from germline, CDR1 is LGHDT and CDR2 is YNNKEL (reference sequence). In DNA form, the CDR3 reads TGTGCCAGCAGACCCACAGGGACATCTGGAAACACCATATATTTT. It yields the protein CASRPTGTSGNTIYF.

The chain employs TRBV7-9 and TRBJ1-1, with D unresolved. The CDR3 is made up of 14 amino acids. Trimming shortened V by 3 bases and J by 0 bases, and 8 bases separated the two germline ends. Germline lookup yields CDR1 SEHNR and CDR2 FQNEAQ (reference sequence). CDR3 nucleotides: TGTGCCAGCAGCTTCTCACAAGTGAACACTGAAGCTTTCTTT. Translating it yields CASSFSQVNTEAFF.

J is TRBJ2-1 and V is TRBV25-1; D ambiguous. Germline CDR1 and CDR2: MGHDK and SYGVNS. The CDR3 is 12 residues long. Trimming removed 3 bases at V and 3 bases at J, with 3 bases between. The DNA for the CDR3 is TGTGCCAGCAGTGACCGCTACAATGAGCAGTTCTTC. The encoded protein is CASSDRYNEQFF.

The chain couples TRBV7-6 to TRBJ1-5; no clear D. The CDR3 is made up of 14 amino acids. From germline, CDR1 is SGHVS and CDR2 FNYEAQ. Trimming shortened V by 1 base and J by 10 bases, and 14 bases separated the two germline ends. The CDR3 DNA is TGTGCCAGCAGCTTAGTGGCAGGTGGGAGACCCCAGCATTTT. It encodes CASSLVAGGRPQHF.

V and J are TRBV18 and TRBJ2-1, with 9 bases fitting TRBD1. The CDR3 has 12 residues. V lost 4 bases to trimming and J lost 13 bases; unmatched junction nucleotides: 5. The germline V gene encodes CDR1 KGHSH and CDR2 LQKENI. In nucleotides, the CDR3 is TGTGCCAGCTCACGAACAGGGGGCCCACAGTTCTTC. Translated: CASSRTGGPQFF.

The rearrangement joins TRBV4-1 to TRBJ2-2; D unclear. This CDR3 contains 15 residues. CDR1 and CDR2 (germline): MGHRA, YSYEKL. Trimming pared 3 bases from V and 2 bases from J, leaving 10 bases between. The CDR3 bases are TGCGCCAGCAGCCACCAATCTGGCAACACCGGGGAGCTGTTTTTT. Encoded protein: CASSHQSGNTGELFF.

The J gene is TRBJ1-2, the V gene TRBV4-1, with D hard to call. Germline V lookup: CDR1 MGHRA, CDR2 YSYEKL. This CDR3 has 15 amino acids. V was trimmed by 0 bases and J by 2 bases, leaving 10 bases between them. The CDR3 here is CASSQDPQTNYGYTF. Here the CDR3 DNA reads TGCGCCAGCAGCCAAGATCCGCAGACAAACTATGGCTACACCTTC.

V is TRBV5-1 and J is TRBJ2-3; tentatively, D is TRBD2 (6 bases). V lost 2 bases, J lost 6 bases, and 16 bases lay in between. This CDR3 has 15 amino acids. CDR1 is SGHRS and CDR2 is YFSETQ in the germline V gene. For the CDR3, the DNA is TGCGCCAGCAGCTTCGGGAGCGTGGGGACGGATACGCAGTATTTT. Encoded protein: CASSFGSVGTDTQYF.

This clone was seen a single time. The CDR3 here is CASSQGKGVAGYTF. As DNA, the CDR3 is TGTGCCAGCAGCCAAGGAAAAGGGGTGGCTGGCTACACCTTC. The rearrangement uses TRBV3-1 (or the pseudogene TRBV3-2) and TRBJ1-2, with a tentative D call TRBD1 (5 bases). Germline V gene data show CDR1 as LGHDT and CDR2 as YNNKEL (reference sequence). V shed 1 base and J shed 7 bases, with 13 bases lying between them. This CDR3 is 14 amino acids long.

This rearrangement joins TRBV20-1 to TRBJ2-1, with 7 bases identical to TRBD2. Germline CDR1 DFQATT, CDR2 SNEGSKA (reference sequence). CDR3 length: 15 residues. J lost 1 base, V lost 3 bases, and 6 bases had no gene match. CDR3 region: CSASLGGGSYNEQFF. The CDR3 DNA follows: TGCAGTGCTAGTCTGGGCGGGGGTTCCTACAATGAGCAGTTCTTC.